This T cell receptor beta chain is from a study of OX40 agonist ivuxolimab in advanced cancers. Study details: Age averaged 60 years (range about 20 to 80), and roughly 80% were male.

Measured with immunoSEQ multiplex PCR; TCRdb has only the in-frame clones, and not every one. In the table there are about 11,000 clones, over 70% of which are singletons. The germline CDR1 and CDR2 sequences are MNHEY and SVGAGI. The CDR3 is made up of 16 amino acids. The source of this sequence is an adult with an advanced solid tumor such as melanoma, head and neck, liver or kidney cancer. The J gene is TRBJ2-5, the V gene TRBV6-5; D may correspond to TRBD1 or TRBD2 (5 bases each). The tail of the sequence fits TRBJ2-7 better, so the J call may be wrong. The sequenced sample was CD4+ or CD8+ T cells sorted from blood, obtained in a trial of the OX40 agonist ivuxolimab. CDR3 nucleotides: TGTGCCAGCAGTTACTCGATCCTGGGGGTGGTCGACGAGCAGTACTTC. It specifies CASSYSILGVVDEQYF.